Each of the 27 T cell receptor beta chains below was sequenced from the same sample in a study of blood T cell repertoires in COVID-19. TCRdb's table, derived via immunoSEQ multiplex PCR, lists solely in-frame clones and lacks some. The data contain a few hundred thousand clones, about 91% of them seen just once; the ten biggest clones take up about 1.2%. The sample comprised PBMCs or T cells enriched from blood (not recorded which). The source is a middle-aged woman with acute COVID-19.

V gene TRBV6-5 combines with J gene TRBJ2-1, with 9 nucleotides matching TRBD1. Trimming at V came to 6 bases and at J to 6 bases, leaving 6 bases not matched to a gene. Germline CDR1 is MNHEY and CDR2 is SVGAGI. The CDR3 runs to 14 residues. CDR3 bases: TGTGCCAGCAGCCCGGGACAGGGTTCCAATGAGCAGTTCTTC. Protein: CASSPGQGSNEQFF.

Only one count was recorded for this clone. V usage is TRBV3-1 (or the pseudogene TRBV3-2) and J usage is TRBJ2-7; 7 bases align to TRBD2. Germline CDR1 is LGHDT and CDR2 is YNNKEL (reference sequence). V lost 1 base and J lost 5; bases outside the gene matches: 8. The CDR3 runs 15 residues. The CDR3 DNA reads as TGTGCCAGCAGCCAAGGTCTGGGGGGGAGACACGAGCAGTACTTC. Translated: CASSQGLGGRHEQYF.

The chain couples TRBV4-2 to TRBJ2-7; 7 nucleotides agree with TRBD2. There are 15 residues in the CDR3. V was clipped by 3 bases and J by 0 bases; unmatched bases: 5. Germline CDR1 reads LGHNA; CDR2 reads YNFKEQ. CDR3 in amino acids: CASSHSGLSSYEQYF. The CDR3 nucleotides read TGTGCCAGCAGCCATAGCGGGCTCAGCTCCTACGAGCAGTACTTC.

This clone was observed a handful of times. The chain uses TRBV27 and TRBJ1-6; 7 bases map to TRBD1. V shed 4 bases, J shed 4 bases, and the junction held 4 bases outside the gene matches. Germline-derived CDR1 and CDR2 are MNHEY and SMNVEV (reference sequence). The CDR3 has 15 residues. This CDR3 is CASSSETGYNSPLHF. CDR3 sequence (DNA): TGTGCCAGCAGTTCCGAGACAGGGTATAATTCACCCCTCCACTTT.

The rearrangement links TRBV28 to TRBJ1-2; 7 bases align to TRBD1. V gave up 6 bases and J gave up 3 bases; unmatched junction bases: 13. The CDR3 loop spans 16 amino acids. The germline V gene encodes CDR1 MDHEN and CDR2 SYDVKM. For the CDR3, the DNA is TGTGCCAGCAGGGGTTATAGTGAGGGGGCCTACTATGGCTACACCTTC. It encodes CASRGYSEGAYYGYTF.

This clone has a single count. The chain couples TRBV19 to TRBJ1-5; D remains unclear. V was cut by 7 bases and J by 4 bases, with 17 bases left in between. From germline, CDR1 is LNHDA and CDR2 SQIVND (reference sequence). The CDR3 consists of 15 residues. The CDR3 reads CASNTQEGRNQPQHF. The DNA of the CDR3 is TGTGCCAGTAACACGCAGGAGGGTAGAAATCAGCCCCAGCATTTT.

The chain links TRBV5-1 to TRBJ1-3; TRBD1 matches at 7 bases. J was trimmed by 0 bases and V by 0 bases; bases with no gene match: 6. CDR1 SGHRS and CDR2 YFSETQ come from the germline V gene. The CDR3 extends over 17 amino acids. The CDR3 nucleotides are TGCGCCAGCAGCTTGGCCCCAGGGGGGAACTCTGGAAACACCATATATTTT. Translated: CASSLAPGGNSGNTIYF.

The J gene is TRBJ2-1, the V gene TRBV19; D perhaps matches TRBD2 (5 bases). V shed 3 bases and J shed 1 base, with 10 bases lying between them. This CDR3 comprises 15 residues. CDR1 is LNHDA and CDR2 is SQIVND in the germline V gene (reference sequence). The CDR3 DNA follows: TGTGCCAGTAGTATCGACGGGATGTCCTACAATGAGCAGTTCTTC. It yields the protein CASSIDGMSYNEQFF.

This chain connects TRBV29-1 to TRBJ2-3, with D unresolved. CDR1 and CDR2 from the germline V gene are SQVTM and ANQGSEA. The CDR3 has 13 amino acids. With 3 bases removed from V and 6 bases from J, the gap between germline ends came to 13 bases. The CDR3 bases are TGCAGCGTTGAGTTGGGCAATGGGGATACGCAGTATTTT. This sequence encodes CSVELGNGDTQYF.

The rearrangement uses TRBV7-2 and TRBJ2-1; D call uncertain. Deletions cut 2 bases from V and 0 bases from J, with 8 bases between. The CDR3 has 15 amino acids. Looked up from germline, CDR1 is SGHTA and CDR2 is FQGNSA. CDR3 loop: CASSLWSSSYNEQFF. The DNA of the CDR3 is TGTGCCAGCAGCTTATGGTCGAGCTCCTACAATGAGCAGTTCTTC. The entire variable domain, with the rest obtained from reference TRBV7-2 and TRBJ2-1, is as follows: GAGVSQSPSNKVTEKGKDVELRCDPISGHTALYWYRQSLGQGLEFLIYFQGNSAPDKSGLPSDRFSAERTGGSVSTLTIQRTQQEDSAVYLCASSLWSSSYNEQFFGPGTRLTVL.

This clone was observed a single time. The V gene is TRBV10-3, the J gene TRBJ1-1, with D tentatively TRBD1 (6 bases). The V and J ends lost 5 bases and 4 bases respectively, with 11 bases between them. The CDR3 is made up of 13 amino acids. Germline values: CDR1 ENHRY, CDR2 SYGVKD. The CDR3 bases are TGTGCCATCAGTCAAAGAGGGGGCACTGAAGCTTTCTTT. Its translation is CAISQRGGTEAFF.

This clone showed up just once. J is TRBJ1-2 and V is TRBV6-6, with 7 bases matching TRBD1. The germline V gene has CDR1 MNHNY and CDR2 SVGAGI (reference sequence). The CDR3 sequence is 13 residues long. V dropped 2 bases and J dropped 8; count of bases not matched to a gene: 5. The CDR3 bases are TGTGCCAGCAGTTACCGGGACAGCGGGGGCTACACCTTC. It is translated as CASSYRDSGGYTF.

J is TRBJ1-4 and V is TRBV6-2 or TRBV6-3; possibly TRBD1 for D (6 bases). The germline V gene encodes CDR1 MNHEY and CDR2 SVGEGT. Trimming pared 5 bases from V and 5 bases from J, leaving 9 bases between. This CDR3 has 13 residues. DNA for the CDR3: TGTGCCAGCAGTCGGACAGAAAATGAAAAACTGTTTTTT. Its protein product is CASSRTENEKLFF.

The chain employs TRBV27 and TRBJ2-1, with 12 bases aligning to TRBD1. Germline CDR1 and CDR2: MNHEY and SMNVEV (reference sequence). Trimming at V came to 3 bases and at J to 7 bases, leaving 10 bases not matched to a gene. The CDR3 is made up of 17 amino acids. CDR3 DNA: TGTGCCAGCAGTTTTGTCGGTTGGGACAGGGGGCATAATGAGCAGTTCTTC. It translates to CASSFVGWDRGHNEQFF.

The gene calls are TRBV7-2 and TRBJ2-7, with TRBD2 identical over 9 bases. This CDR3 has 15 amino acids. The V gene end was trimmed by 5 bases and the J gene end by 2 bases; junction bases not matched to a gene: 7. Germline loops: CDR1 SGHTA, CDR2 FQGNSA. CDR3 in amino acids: CASSQAGGPTYEQYV. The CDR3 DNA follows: TGTGCCAGCAGCCAAGCGGGAGGCCCTACCTACGAGCAGTACGTC.

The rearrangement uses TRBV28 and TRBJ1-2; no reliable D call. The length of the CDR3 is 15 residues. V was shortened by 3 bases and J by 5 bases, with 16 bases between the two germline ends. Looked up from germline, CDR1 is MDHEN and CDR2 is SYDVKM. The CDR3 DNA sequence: TGTGCCAGCAGTTTGGCGGCGAACGGGGAGTATGGCTACACCTTC. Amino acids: CASSLAANGEYGYTF.

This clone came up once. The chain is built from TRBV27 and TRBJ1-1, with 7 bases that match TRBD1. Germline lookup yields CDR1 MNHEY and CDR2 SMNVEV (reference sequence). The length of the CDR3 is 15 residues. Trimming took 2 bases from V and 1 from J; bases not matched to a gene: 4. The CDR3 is CASSLTGDGNTEAFF. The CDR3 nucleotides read TGTGCCAGCAGTTTAACAGGGGATGGGAACACTGAAGCTTTCTTT.

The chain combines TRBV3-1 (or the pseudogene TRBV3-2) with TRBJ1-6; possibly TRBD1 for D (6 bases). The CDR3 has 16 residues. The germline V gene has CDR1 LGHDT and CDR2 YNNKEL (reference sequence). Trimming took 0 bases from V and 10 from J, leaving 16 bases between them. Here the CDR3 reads CASSQDFGGQVSPLHF. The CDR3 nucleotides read TGTGCCAGCAGCCAAGATTTTGGGGGCCAAGTCTCACCCCTCCACTTT.

CDR3 sequence (DNA): TGTGCCAGCAGCTTTATCTGGAGCACCGCCGAAAGCTCCTACAATGAGCAGTTCTTC. Translated: CASSFIWSTAESSYNEQFF. The chain combines TRBV11-3 with TRBJ2-1; D gene uncertain. Between the trimmed V and J ends, which lost 3 bases and 0 bases, there was a span of 21 bases. The CDR3 spans 19 residues. The germline gives CDR1 SGHNT, CDR2 YENEEA.

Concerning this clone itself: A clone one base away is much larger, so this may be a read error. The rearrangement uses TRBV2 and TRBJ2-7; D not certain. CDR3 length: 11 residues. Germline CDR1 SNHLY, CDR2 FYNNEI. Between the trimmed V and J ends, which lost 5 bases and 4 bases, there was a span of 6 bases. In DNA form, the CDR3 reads TGTGCCAGCAGTTCTCAGTACGAGCAGTACTTC. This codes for CASSSQYEQYF.

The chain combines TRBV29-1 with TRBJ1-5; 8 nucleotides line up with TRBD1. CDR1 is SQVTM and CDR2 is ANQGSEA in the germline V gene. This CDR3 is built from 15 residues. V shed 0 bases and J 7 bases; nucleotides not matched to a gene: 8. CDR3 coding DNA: TGCAGCGTTGAAGATGTACAGGGGGGTAACCAGCCCCAGCATTTT. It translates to CSVEDVQGGNQPQHF.

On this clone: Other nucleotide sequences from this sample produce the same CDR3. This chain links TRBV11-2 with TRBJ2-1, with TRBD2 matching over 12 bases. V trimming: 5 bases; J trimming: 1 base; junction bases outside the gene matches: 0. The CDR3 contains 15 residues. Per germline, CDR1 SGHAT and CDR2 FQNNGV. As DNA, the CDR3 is TGTGCCAGCAGCCTAGCGGGAGGGTCCTACAATGAGCAGTTCTTC. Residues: CASSLAGGSYNEQFF.

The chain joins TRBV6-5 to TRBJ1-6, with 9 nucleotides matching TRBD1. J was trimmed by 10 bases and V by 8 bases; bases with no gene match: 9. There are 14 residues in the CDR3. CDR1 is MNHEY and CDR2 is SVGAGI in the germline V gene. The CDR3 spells CASRRDRVGSPLHF. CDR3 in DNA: TGTGCCAGCCGCCGGGACAGGGTCGGCTCACCCCTCCACTTT.

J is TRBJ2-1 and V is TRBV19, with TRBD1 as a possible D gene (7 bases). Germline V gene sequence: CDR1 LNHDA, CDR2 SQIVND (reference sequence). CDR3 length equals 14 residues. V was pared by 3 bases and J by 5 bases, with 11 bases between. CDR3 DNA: TGTGCCAGTAGTATTCAGGGGGGTAACAATGAGCAGTTCTTC. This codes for CASSIQGGNNEQFF.

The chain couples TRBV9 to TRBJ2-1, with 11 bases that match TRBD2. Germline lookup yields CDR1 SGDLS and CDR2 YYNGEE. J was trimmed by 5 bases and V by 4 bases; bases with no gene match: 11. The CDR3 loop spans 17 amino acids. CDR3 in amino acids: CASSSPLAGGPNNEQFF. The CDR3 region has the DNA TGTGCCAGCAGCTCCCCATTAGCGGGAGGGCCTAACAATGAGCAGTTCTTC.

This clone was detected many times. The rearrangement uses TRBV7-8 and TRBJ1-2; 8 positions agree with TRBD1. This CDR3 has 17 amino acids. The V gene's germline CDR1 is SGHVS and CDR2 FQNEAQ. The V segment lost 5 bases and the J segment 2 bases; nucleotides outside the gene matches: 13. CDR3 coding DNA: TGTGCCAGCAGCCTCCCTAATTCTGGACAGGGAAACTATGGCTACACCTTC. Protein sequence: CASSLPNSGQGNYGYTF.

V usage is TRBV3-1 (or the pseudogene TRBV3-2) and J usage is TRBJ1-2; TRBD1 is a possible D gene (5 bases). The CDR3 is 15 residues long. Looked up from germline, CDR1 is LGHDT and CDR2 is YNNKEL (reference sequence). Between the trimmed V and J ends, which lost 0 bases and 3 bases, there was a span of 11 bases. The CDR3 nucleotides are TGTGCCAGCAGCCAAGAGTTCAGGGTAGACTATGGCTACACCTTC. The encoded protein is CASSQEFRVDYGYTF.